The clone carrying this TCR beta chain has a count of ten or more. Sequencing libraries for TCR beta were prepared with iRepertoire HTBI primers and Arm-PCR of CDR3 regions. TCRdb re-called the multiplex PCR reads through MiXCR, storing one row per CDR3 protein. This table holds approximately 470,000 distinct CDR3 sequences, about 17% found once. The sample belongs to a study of regulatory T cells in long-lasting Graves disease. Specified time point: newly diagnosed GD, antithyroid drugs for less than 3 months. PBMC-derived RNA was used for the TCR library. These data are also associated with another study on T cells in Graves' hyperthyroidism and ophthalmopathy.

Sample: peripheral blood mononuclear cells (PBMCs), taken at new diagnosis, from a patient treated with antithyroid drugs. This TCR derives from a man aged 35 to 55 with Graves disease.

CDR3 amino acids: CASSLLGAVTDTQYF. The CDR3 coding sequence is TGTGCCAGCAGTTTATTGGGGGCTGTAACAGATACGCAGTATTTT. The chain is built from TRBV28 and TRBJ2-3; tentative D call: TRBD1 (6 bases). Between the trimmed V and J ends, which lost 1 base and 3 bases, there was a span of 11 bases. Per germline, CDR1 MDHEN and CDR2 SYDVKM. The CDR3 has 15 amino acids.